This T cell receptor beta chain was found in a study of response to subunit inactivated influenza vaccine. Study-level findings and limits: The authors proposed limited new T cell recruitment per seasonal influenza vaccination.

TCRdb ran MiXCR on the RT-PCR reads and lists one entry per CDR3 protein. The sample has approximately 310,000 distinct CDR3 sequences; 20% to 25% are singletons. This clonotype has a handful of counts. Its antigen is unidentified. The V gene lost 1 base and the J gene lost 4 bases, with 13 bases spanning the gap. The CDR3 is 15 residues long. The V gene's germline CDR1 is SGHTA and CDR2 FQGNSA. This receptor was taken from a man aged 50-75 years who received an inactivated influenza vaccine. This chain links TRBV7-2 with TRBJ1-1; the D is unclear. Here the sequenced sample was PBMCs from blood, taken less than 22 months after vaccination. The CDR3 sequence is CASSLDGGISTEAFF. CDR3 coding DNA: TGTGCCAGCAGCTTAGATGGAGGGATATCCACTGAAGCTTTCTTT.